The following is a T cell receptor (beta chain) sequence with its context. Antigen: not known. The data are from a study of CD8+ T cells in alopecia areata. Study findings and constraints: Patients displayed less clarity in TCR sharing than mice, a finding possibly related to HLA.

It was cDNA, reverse transcribed from extracted RNA, that served as the sequencing template. Profiled with immunoSEQ multiplex PCR; TCRdb holds only in-frame clones, not every one. The sample lists about 210,000 clones, more than 45% occurring once. This sample's treatment: oral pan-JAK inhibitor, 5-10 mg twice daily. Lesional scalp tissue (obtained by punch biopsy) and peripheral blood were collected from alopecia areata patients. This specimen consisted of CD4+ T cells sorted from blood, obtained at week 4, from a patient treated with tofacitinib. The TCR originated in a human donor with alopecia areata.

The CDR3 protein is CASRLLSTDTQYF. CDR3 coding DNA: TGTGCCAGCCGACTCCTTAGCACAGATACGCAGTATTTT. The chain has TRBV6-5 and TRBJ2-3; no clear D gene. Germline V gene data show CDR1 as MNHEY and CDR2 as SVGAGI. V lost 8 bases to trimming and J lost 0 bases, with 9 bases between them. CDR3 length: 13 residues.